Listed here are 13 T cell receptor beta chains from one sample, sequenced in a study of T cells after yellow fever vaccination. TCRdb used MiXCR to reprocess the 5' RACE reads, holding one entry per CDR3 protein. The table records hundreds of thousands of distinct CDR3 sequences, approximately 13% of them present only once. The sample in question was PBMCs, obtained on the day of the yellow fever booster vaccination. Receptors originate from a young man who received the YFV17D yellow fever vaccine.

This clonotype came up a few times. The V gene is TRBV7-2, the J gene TRBJ2-7, with 8 bases matching TRBD1. This CDR3 is built from 15 residues. From germline, CDR1 is SGHTA and CDR2 FQGNSA. V trimming: 4 bases; J trimming: 1 base; junction bases outside the gene matches: 6. The CDR3 region has the DNA TGTGCCAGCAGCTCCCGGGACAGGCAGTCCTACGAGCAGTACTTC. This gives the protein CASSSRDRQSYEQYF.

There are a few counts of this clonotype. J is TRBJ2-5 and V is TRBV11-2; TRBD2 matches at 8 bases. This CDR3 is 16 amino acids long. The V gene end was trimmed by 5 bases and the J gene end by 2 bases; junction bases not matched to a gene: 10. The germline V gene encodes CDR1 SGHAT and CDR2 FQNNGV. CDR3: CASSPGTRWKQETQYF. CDR3 sequence (DNA): TGTGCCAGCAGCCCGGGGACTAGGTGGAAGCAAGAGACCCAGTACTTC.

The chain has TRBV6-1 and TRBJ2-1; D call uncertain. V shed 4 bases and J shed 3 bases, with 10 bases lying between them. CDR1 MNHNS and CDR2 SASEGT come from the germline V gene. CDR3 length equals 14 residues. The CDR3 loop is CASSVTTGYNEQFF. The CDR3 DNA sequence: TGTGCCAGCAGTGTAACGACCGGCTACAATGAGCAGTTCTTC.

The chain couples TRBV21-1 to TRBJ2-5; the table names TRBD1, a call not compared with the DNA. TRBV21-1 is classified as a pseudogene. This CDR3 is 15 amino acids long. For the CDR3, the DNA is TGTGCCAGCAGCAGGATTACCAGGGGGCGAGGGACCCAGTACTTC. It yields the protein CASSRITRGRGTQYF.

To note about this clonotype: Given a much more abundant clone one base away, this may be a read error. The chain has TRBV20-1 and TRBJ2-7, with a possible D match to TRBD2 (5 bases). CDR1 DFQATT and CDR2 SNEGSKA come from the germline V gene (reference sequence). Between the trimmed V and J ends, which lost 0 bases and 0 bases, there was a span of 6 bases. The CDR3 covers 13 residues. This chain's CDR3 is CSARERVSYEQYF. Written as DNA, the CDR3 is TGCAGTGCTAGAGAGAGGGTCTCCTACGAGCAGTACTTC.

The table lists this clonotype with a few counts. The gene calls are TRBV15 and TRBJ2-5; TRBD2 is a possible D gene (6 bases). Looked up from germline, CDR1 is LNHNV and CDR2 is YYDKDF (reference sequence). The CDR3 spans 13 residues. The V gene lost 5 bases and the J gene lost 9 bases, with 16 bases spanning the gap. The CDR3 nucleotides read TGTGCCACCAGCTCGACCCGGCGGGACGCCCAGTACTTC. Encoded protein: CATSSTRRDAQYF.

This clonotype was seen only once. V is TRBV20-1 and J is TRBJ2-1; possibly TRBD2 for D (5 bases). In germline, CDR1 is DFQATT, CDR2 SNEGSKA (reference sequence). CDR3 length: 18 amino acids. V was shortened by 0 bases and J by 6 bases, with 24 bases between the two germline ends. The CDR3 sequence: CSARDGSTRRLRGNEQFF. The CDR3 DNA reads as TGCAGTGCTAGAGATGGGAGCACTAGGAGACTCCGAGGCAATGAGCAGTTCTTC.

This clonotype was seen a few times. The chain links TRBV6-5 to TRBJ2-7, with 7 bases fitting TRBD2. The V and J ends lost 6 bases and 3 bases, in that order; junction bases with no gene match: 14. The CDR3 contains 16 residues. CDR1 and CDR2 from the germline V gene are MNHEY and SVGAGI. The CDR3 spells CASRLAARESHYEQYF. CDR3 sequence (DNA): TGTGCCAGCAGATTAGCGGCGCGGGAGTCGCACTACGAGCAGTACTTC.

The V call is TRBV21-1, the J call TRBJ2-7. TRBV21-1 is a pseudogene locus. This CDR3 is built from 14 residues. CDR3 sequence: CASSRRHRPYEQYF. The DNA for the CDR3 is TGTGCCAGCAGCCGTAGACATAGACCCTACGAGCAGTACTTC.

This clonotype occurred a few times. The chain uses TRBV2 and TRBJ1-6; D call uncertain. Germline V gene sequence: CDR1 SNHLY, CDR2 FYNNEI. CDR3 size: 16 residues. With 7 bases removed from V and 4 bases from J, the gap between germline ends came to 17 bases. The CDR3 protein is CASKSSEVPYNSPLHF. DNA for the CDR3: TGTGCCAGCAAGTCTAGCGAGGTGCCGTATAATTCACCCCTCCACTTT.

J is TRBJ2-1 and V is TRBV7-2, with unresolved D. CDR3 length: 13 amino acids. The germline V gene has CDR1 SGHTA and CDR2 FQGNSA. The V end was cut by 4 bases, the J end by 5 bases, with 9 bases between. The CDR3 DNA reads TGTGCCAGCAGCTCGCCGGTGAACAATGAGCAGTTCTTC. This sequence encodes CASSSPVNNEQFF.

The sample holds a few counts of this clonotype. The chain uses TRBV4-3 and TRBJ2-2, with 11 bases that match TRBD2. This CDR3 contains 20 residues. The junction had 11 bases not matched to a gene; V was cut back by 2 bases and J by 0 bases. CDR1 is LGHNA and CDR2 is YSLEER in the germline V gene. The CDR3 here is CASSQTPVASGRTNTGELFF. The DNA of the CDR3 is TGCGCCAGCAGCCAAACTCCGGTGGCTAGCGGGAGGACGAACACCGGGGAGCTGTTTTTT.

In its sample, this clonotype was seen a few times. V gene TRBV4-3 combines with J gene TRBJ2-5; weak D call: TRBD2 (5 bases). The CDR3 spans 15 residues. V was cut by 4 bases and J by 3 bases, with 15 bases left in between. Per germline, CDR1 LGHNA and CDR2 YSLEER. The CDR3 protein is CASSPAARSKETQYF. The CDR3 bases are TGCGCCAGCAGCCCAGCGGCGCGTTCGAAAGAGACCCAGTACTTC.